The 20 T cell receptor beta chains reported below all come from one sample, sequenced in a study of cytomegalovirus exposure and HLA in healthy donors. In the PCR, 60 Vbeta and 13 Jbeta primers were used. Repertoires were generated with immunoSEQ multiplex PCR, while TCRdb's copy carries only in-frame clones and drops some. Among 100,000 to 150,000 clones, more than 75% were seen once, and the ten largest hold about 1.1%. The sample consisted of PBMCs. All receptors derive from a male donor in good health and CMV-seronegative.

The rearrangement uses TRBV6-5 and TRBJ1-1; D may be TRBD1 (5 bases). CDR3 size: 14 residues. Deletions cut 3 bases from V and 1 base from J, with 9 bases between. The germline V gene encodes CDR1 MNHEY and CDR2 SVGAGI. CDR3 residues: CASSYMGGNTEAFF. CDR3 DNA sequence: TGTGCCAGCAGTTATATGGGGGGGAACACTGAAGCTTTCTTT.

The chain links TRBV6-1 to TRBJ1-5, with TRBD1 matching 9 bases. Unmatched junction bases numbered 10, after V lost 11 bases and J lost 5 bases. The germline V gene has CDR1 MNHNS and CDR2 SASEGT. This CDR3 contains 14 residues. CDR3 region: CAAGETGGHQPQHF. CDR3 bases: TGTGCCGCAGGAGAGACAGGGGGTCATCAGCCCCAGCATTTT.

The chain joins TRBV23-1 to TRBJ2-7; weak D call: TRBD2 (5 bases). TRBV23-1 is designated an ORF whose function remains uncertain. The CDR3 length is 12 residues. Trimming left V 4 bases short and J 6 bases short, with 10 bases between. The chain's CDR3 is CASSPIAGEQYF. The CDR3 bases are TGCGCCAGCAGTCCTATCGCGGGCGAGCAGTACTTC.

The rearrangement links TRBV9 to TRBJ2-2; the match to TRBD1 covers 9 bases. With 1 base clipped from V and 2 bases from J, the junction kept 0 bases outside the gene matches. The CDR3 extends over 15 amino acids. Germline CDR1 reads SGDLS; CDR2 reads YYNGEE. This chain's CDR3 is CASSVTGGNTGELFF. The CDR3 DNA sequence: TGTGCCAGCAGCGTAACAGGGGGCAACACCGGGGAGCTGTTTTTT. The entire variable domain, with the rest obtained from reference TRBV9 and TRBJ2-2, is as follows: DSGVTQTPKHLITATGQRVTLRCSPRSGDLSVYWYQQSLDQGLQFLIQYYNGEERAKGNILERFSAQQFPDLHSELNLSSLELGDSALYFCASSVTGGNTGELFFGEGSRLTVL.

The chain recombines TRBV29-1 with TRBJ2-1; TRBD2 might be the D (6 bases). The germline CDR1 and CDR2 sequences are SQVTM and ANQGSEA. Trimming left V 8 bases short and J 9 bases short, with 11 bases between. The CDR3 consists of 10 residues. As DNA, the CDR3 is TGCAGCCACGGGGGACGTGAGCAGTTCTTC. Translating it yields CSHGGREQFF.

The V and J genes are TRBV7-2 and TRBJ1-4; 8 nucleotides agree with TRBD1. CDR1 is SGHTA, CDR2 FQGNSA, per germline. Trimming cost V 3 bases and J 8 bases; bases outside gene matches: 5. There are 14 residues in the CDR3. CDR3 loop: CASSFQGAGEKLFF. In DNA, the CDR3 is TGTGCCAGCAGCTTTCAGGGGGCAGGCGAAAAACTGTTTTTT.

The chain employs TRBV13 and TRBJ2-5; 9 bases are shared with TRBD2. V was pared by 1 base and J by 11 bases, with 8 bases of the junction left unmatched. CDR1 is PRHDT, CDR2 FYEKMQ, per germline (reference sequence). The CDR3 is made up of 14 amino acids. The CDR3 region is CASSLEVAGVEQYF. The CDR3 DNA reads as TGTGCCAGCAGCTTAGAGGTAGCGGGGGTAGAGCAGTACTTC.

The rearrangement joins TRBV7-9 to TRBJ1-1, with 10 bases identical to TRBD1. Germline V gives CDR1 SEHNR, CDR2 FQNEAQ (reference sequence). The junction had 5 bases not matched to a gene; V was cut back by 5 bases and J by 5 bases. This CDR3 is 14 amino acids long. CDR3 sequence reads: CASSQGQGMTEAFF. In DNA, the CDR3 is TGTGCCAGCAGCCAGGGACAGGGGATGACTGAAGCTTTCTTT. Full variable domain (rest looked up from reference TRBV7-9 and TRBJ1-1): DTGVSQNPRHKITKRGQNVTFRCDPISEHNRLYWYRQTLGQGPEFLTYFQNEAQLEKSRLLSDRFSAERPKGSFSTLEIQRTEQGDSAMYLCASSQGQGMTEAFFGQGTRLTVV.

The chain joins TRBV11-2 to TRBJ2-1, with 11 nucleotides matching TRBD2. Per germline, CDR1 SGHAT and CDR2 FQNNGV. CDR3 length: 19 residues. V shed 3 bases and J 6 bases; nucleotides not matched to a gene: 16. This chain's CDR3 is CASSFPPIITSGGINEQFF. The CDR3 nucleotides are TGTGCCAGCAGCTTTCCTCCCATCATTACTAGCGGGGGTATCAATGAGCAGTTCTTC.

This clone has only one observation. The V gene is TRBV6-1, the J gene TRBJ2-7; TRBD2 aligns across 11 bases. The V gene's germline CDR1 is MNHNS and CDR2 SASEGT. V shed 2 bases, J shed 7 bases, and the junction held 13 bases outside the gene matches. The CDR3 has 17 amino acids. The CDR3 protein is CASSERGPSGGRREQYF. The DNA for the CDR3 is TGTGCCAGCAGTGAAAGGGGTCCTAGCGGGGGGCGACGGGAGCAGTACTTC.

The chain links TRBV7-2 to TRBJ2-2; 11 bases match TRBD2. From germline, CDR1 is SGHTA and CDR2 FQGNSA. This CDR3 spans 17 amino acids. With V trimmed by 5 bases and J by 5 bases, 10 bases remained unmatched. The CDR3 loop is CASSLRLAGGGTGELFF. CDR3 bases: TGTGCCAGCAGCCTGAGGCTAGCGGGGGGAGGGACCGGGGAGCTGTTTTTT.

CDR3 protein: CASSLVGTGVEAFF. CDR3 nucleotide sequence: TGTGCCAGCAGCCTCGTTGGGACAGGGGTAGAAGCTTTCTTT. This chain joins TRBV5-5 and TRBJ1-1; 10 bases match TRBD1. The V gene end was trimmed by 4 bases and the J gene end by 8 bases; junction bases not matched to a gene: 8. This CDR3 region has 14 residues. Germline CDR1 SGHKS, CDR2 YYEKEE (reference sequence).

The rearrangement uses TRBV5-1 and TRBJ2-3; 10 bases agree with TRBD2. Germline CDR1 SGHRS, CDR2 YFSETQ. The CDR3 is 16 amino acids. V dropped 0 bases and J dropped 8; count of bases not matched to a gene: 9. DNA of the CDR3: TGCGCCAGCAGCTTGGCGGGACTAGCGCTTTACCCTACGCAGTATTTT. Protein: CASSLAGLALYPTQYF.

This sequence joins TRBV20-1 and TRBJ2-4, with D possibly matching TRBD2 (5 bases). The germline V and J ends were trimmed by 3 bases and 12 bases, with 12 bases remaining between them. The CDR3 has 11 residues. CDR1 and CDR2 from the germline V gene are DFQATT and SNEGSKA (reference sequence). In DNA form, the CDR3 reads TGCAGTGCTAGTCTCGGGAAGGGTCAGTACTTC. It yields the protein CSASLGKGQYF.

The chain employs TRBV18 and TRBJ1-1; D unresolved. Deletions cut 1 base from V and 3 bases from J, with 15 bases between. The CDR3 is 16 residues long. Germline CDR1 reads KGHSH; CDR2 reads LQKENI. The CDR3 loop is CASSPLREKRDTEAFF. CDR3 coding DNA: TGTGCCAGCTCACCACTTAGGGAGAAGAGAGACACTGAAGCTTTCTTT.

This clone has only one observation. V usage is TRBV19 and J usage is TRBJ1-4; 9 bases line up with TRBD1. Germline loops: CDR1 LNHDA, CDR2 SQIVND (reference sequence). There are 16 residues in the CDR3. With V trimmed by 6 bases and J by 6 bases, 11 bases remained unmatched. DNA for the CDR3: TGTGCCAGTAGCCTTACACCCGGGACAGGGTATGAAAAACTGTTTTTT. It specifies CASSLTPGTGYEKLFF.

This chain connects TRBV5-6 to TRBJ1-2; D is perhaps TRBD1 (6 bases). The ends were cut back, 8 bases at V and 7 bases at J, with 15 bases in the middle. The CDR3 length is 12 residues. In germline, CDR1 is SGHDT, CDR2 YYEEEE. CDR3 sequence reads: CASSTGRTGYTF. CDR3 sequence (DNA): TGTGCCAGTTCCACAGGGAGAACTGGCTACACCTTC. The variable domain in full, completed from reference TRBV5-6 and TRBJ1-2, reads DAGVTQSPTHLIKTRGQQVTLRCSPKSGHDTVSWYQQALGQGPQFIFQYYEEEERQRGNFPDRFSGHQFPNYSSELNVNALLLGDSALYLCASSTGRTGYTFGSGTRLTVV.

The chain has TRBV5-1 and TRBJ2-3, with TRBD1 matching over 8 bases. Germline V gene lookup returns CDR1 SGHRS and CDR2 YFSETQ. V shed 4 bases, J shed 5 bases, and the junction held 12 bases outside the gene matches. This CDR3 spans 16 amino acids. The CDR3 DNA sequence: TGCGCCAGCAGCGCTACGCAGGGGGCTGAAGGAGATACGCAGTATTTT. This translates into CASSATQGAEGDTQYF.

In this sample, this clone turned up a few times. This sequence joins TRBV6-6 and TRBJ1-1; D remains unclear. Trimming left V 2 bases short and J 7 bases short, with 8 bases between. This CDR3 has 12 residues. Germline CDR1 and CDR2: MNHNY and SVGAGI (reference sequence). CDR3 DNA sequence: TGTGCCAGCAGTTACACAGAGGGTGAAGCTTTCTTT. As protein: CASSYTEGEAFF.

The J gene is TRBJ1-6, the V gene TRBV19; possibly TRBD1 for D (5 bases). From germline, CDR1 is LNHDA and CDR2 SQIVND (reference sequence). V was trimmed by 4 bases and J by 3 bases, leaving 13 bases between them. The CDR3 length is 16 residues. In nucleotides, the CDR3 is TGTGCCAGTAGTACCCCATCGGGGGGCTATAATTCACCCCTCCACTTT. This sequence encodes CASSTPSGGYNSPLHF.